This TCR beta chain was sequenced for a study of cytomegalovirus exposure and HLA in healthy donors. General observations from the study: The authors enumerated 164 TCR beta chains as linked to cytomegalovirus. Three of the chains that were CMV-associated were confirmed in vitro to be specific for CMV antigens.

This clone came up once. The antigen is unknown. Trimming removed 6 bases at V and 1 base at J, with 9 bases between. The germline V gene encodes CDR1 SQVTM and CDR2 ANQGSEA. This CDR3 has 12 residues. Primers included in the PCR were 60 Vbeta and 13 Jbeta primers. Data came from immunoSEQ multiplex PCR; TCRdb stores just in-frame clones and leaves some out. The sample has roughly 98,000 clones, 80% to 90% seen once; the top ten hold more than 1.4%. The sequence came from a man aged 40-49 years in good health and CMV-seronegative. Sequencing was carried out using PBMCs. The rearrangement links TRBV29-1 to TRBJ2-5, with D hard to call. The CDR3 coding sequence is TGCAGCGTCCCGACGGGCCAAGAGACCCAGTACTTC. Protein: CSVPTGQETQYF.